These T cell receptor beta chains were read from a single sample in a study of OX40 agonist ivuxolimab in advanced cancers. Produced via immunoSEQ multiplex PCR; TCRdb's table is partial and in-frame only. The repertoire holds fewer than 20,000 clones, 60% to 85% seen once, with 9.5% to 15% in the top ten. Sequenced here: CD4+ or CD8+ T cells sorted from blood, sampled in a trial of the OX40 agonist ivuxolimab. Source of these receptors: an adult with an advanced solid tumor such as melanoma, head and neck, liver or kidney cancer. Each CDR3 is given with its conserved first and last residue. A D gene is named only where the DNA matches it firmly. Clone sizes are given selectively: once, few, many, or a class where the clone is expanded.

TGTGCCAGCAGCTTGCCAGACAGGGGGCTTGAGTATGGCTACACCTTC	CASSLPDRGLEYGYTF	-	TRBD1	TRBV4-2	TRBJ1-2
TGTGCCAGCAGAGACACGGGACTAGGCTACGAGCAGTACTTC	CASRDTGLGYEQYF	once	TRBD2	TRBV2	TRBJ2-7
TGTGCCAGCAGGGTTACTAATTCACCCCTCCACTTT	CASRVTNSPLHF	-	-	TRBV6-9	TRBJ1-6
TGTGCCAGCAGTTTATCGAGGGGACAGGGGCCTTTTTGGAACGAGCAGTACTTC	CASSLSRGQGPFWNEQYF	few	TRBD1	TRBV27	TRBJ2-7
TGTGCCAGCAACGGGGCAGGGGGTTACACAGATACGCAGTATTTT	CASNGAGGYTDTQYF	-	TRBD1	TRBV4-2	TRBJ2-3
TGTGCCAGCAGCAGTATATACTCCTACGAGCAGTACTTC	CASSSIYSYEQYF	-	-	TRBV27	TRBJ2-7
TGTGCCATCAGTGGAGGCGGCAGGGACGATGAGCAGTTCTTC	CAISGGGRDDEQFF	-	-	TRBV10-3	TRBJ2-1
TGTGCCAGCAGCCCGGGGGACTGGGGCAGTTTGGATGAGCAGTTCTTC	CASSPGDWGSLDEQFF	-	-	TRBV4-2	TRBJ2-1
TGTGCCACCAGCAGAGTATCCGAAAACACCATATATTTT	CATSRVSENTIYF	medium-sized	-	TRBV15	TRBJ1-3
TGTGCCAGCAGCTTCCCCCGGTCTAGCGGGGGGGCTAGCACAGATACGCAGTATTTT	CASSFPRSSGGASTDTQYF	-	TRBD2	TRBV7-8	TRBJ2-3
TGTGCCAGCAAGGGGAACGAGCAGTACTTC	CASKGNEQYF	-	-	TRBV7-8	TRBJ2-7
TGCAGCGTTGAAGGGTGGCAGGGGGTACGCTACGAGCAGTACTTC	CSVEGWQGVRYEQYF	-	TRBD1	TRBV29-1	TRBJ2-7
TGTGCCAGCAGCTTAGATAGAAGGGAGCTGTTTTTT	CASSLDRRELFF	-	-	TRBV11-2	TRBJ2-2
TGTGCCAGCAGCGTAGAGGCGGGGCTCTTTACAGATACGCAGTATTTT	CASSVEAGLFTDTQYF	-	-	TRBV9	TRBJ2-3
TGTGCCAGCAGCCTGGAAGACGGCACTTACTACGAGCAGTACTTC	CASSLEDGTYYEQYF	-	-	TRBV5-5	TRBJ2-7
TGTGCCAGCAGCTTTCTTGGACAGGGGAACACTGAAGCTTTCTTT	CASSFLGQGNTEAFF	-	TRBD1	TRBV11-3	TRBJ1-1
TGTGCCAGTCAGGGCCAGAGCTCCTACAATGAGCAGTTCTTC	CASQGQSSYNEQFF	once	-	TRBV6-6	TRBJ2-1
TGCGCCAGCAGCCAGCGGGGCAGATACTCTGGAAACACCATATATTTT	CASSQRGRYSGNTIYF	-	-	TRBV4-1	TRBJ1-3
TGTGCCAGCAGCTTTTGGGGGATCCAAGAGACCCAGTACTTC	CASSFWGIQETQYF	once	-	TRBV5-6	TRBJ2-5
TGTGCCATCAGTGCCCCGGGGGACACAGATACGCAGTATTTT	CAISAPGDTDTQYF	-	-	TRBV10-3	TRBJ2-3
TGTGCCAGTATGGCGGACTCCAGGAACGAGCAGTACTTC	CASMADSRNEQYF	few	-	TRBV19	TRBJ2-7
TGTGCCAGCACAGCGGGGGGCAATGAGCAGTTCTTC	CASTAGGNEQFF	-	TRBD2	TRBV6-1	TRBJ2-1
TGTGCCAGCAGTTTCACACCCAACTATGGCTACACCTTC	CASSFTPNYGYTF	-	-	TRBV6-6	TRBJ1-2
TGTGCCAGCAGTGAATGGCGGGAGAATGAGCAGTTCTTC	CASSEWRENEQFF	-	TRBD2	TRBV2	TRBJ2-1
TGTGCCAGCAGTGAATGGGGTTACGATAGCAATCAGCCCCAGCATTTT	CASSEWGYDSNQPQHF	-	-	TRBV2	TRBJ1-5
TGTGCCAGCACCGGAGGTACCTTAGAGTTAGAGACCCAGTACTTC	CASTGGTLELETQYF	-	-	TRBV6-5	TRBJ2-5
TGTGCCTGGAGCAAAGGCTGGACGGGAGAGCAGTTCTTC	CAWSKGWTGEQFF	-	-	TRBV30	TRBJ2-1
TGCGCCAGCAGCTTGCACGGAGGCAATCAGCCCCAGCATTTT	CASSLHGGNQPQHF	-	-	TRBV5-1	TRBJ1-5
TGTGCCAGCAGCTCGGGGGGGCCATCCTACAATGAGCAGTTCTTC	CASSSGGPSYNEQFF	-	TRBD2	TRBV7-3	TRBJ2-1
TGTGCCCTCGGCCGGCCCCGGGGTGAGCAGTTCTTC	CALGRPRGEQFF	-	-	TRBV7-8	TRBJ2-1
TGCGCCAGCAGCTTGGAGACAGGGGGCTCCACTGAAGCTTTCTTT	CASSLETGGSTEAFF	-	TRBD1	TRBV5-1	TRBJ1-1
TGTGCCAGCAGCTTGGCGGAGAACTATGGCTACACCTTC	CASSLAENYGYTF	once	-	TRBV5-8	TRBJ1-2
TGTGCCAGTTCAAACGCTAACTATGGCTACACCTTC	CASSNANYGYTF	-	-	TRBV13	TRBJ1-2
TGTGCCAGCAGCTCCAACGGACAGGCTGGGGGCTACACCTTC	CASSSNGQAGGYTF	-	TRBD1	TRBV7-3	TRBJ1-2